This passage covers 21 T cell receptor beta chains from one sample sequenced in a study of blood T cell repertoires in COVID-19 (dated by TCRdb to the early 2020s). Libraries were prepared through the immunoSEQ multiplex PCR assay. Sourced from immuneACCESS, this table was stored by TCRdb with only in-frame sequences that have V and J called. A share of the clones is absent; for the studies checked, an unresolved V gene accounts for under half, and the remainder has no known explanation. The sample profile shows roughly 200,000 clones; roughly 76% of them were found once. Roughly 9.6% of the sample rests with the top ten. The sample taken for sequencing was peripheral blood. The receptors derive from a woman in her thirties or forties with COVID-19, enrolled during active disease.

The rearrangement links TRBV2 to TRBJ1-4; maybe TRBD1 (5 bases). Germline V CDR1 and CDR2: SNHLY, FYNNEI. The CDR3 has 15 residues. The V end lost 2 bases, the J end lost 8 bases, and 15 bases lay between the germline ends. The CDR3 reads CASSETGGNGEKLFF. As DNA, the CDR3 is TGTGCCAGCAGTGAAACCGGGGGGAATGGGGAAAAACTGTTTTTT. The entire variable domain, with the rest obtained from reference TRBV2 and TRBJ1-4, is as follows: EPEVTQTPSHQVTQMGQEVILRCVPISNHLYFYWYRQILGQKVEFLVSFYNNEISEKSEIFDDQFSVERPDGSNFTLKIRSTKLEDSAMYFCASSETGGNGEKLFFGSGTQLSVL.

The sample holds many counts of this clone. The chain recombines TRBV14 with TRBJ1-4, with 7 positions matching TRBD1. The germline CDR1 and CDR2 sequences are SGHDN and FVKESK. V was pared by 0 bases and J by 1 base, with 11 bases of the junction left unmatched. This CDR3 region has 19 residues. The CDR3 sequence: CASSQEGPQGKRTNEKLFF. For the CDR3, the DNA is TGTGCCAGCAGCCAAGAGGGGCCACAGGGGAAGAGAACTAATGAAAAACTGTTTTTT.

The V gene is TRBV2, the J gene TRBJ1-5; 7 nucleotides line up with TRBD1. Germline V gives CDR1 SNHLY, CDR2 FYNNEI. V trimming: 7 bases; J trimming: 7 bases; junction bases outside the gene matches: 10. There are 14 residues in the CDR3. CDR3 coding DNA: TGTGCCAGCACCCGGGACAGTGCGGGGCAGCCCCAGCATTTT. The encoded protein is CASTRDSAGQPQHF. Full variable domain (remainder filled in from reference TRBV2 and TRBJ1-5): EPEVTQTPSHQVTQMGQEVILRCVPISNHLYFYWYRQILGQKVEFLVSFYNNEISEKSEIFDDQFSVERPDGSNFTLKIRSTKLEDSAMYFCASTRDSAGQPQHFGDGTRLSIL.

This rearrangement joins TRBV19 to TRBJ1-3; D not resolved. The CDR3 length is 14 residues. V lost 5 bases and J 2 bases, leaving 10 bases between the germline ends. Per the germline V gene, CDR1 is LNHDA and CDR2 is SQIVND (reference sequence). The CDR3 coding sequence is TGTGCCAGTAGTTCTCCGGGGACTGGAAACACCATATATTTT. It yields the protein CASSSPGTGNTIYF.

V and J are TRBV7-2 and TRBJ1-3, with TRBD1 matching over 7 bases. Germline CDR1 SGHTA, CDR2 FQGNSA. CDR3 length: 16 amino acids. The ends lost 3 bases at V and 0 bases at J; junction bases unmatched: 5. The CDR3 is CASSLRTGLSGNTIYF. The CDR3 DNA reads as TGTGCCAGCAGCTTGCGGACAGGCCTCTCTGGAAACACCATATATTTT.

The J gene is TRBJ2-3, the V gene TRBV7-2; 7 bases agree with TRBD2. The CDR3 is made up of 15 amino acids. V lost 3 bases, J lost 2 bases, and 5 bases stayed unmatched. The V gene's germline CDR1 is SGHTA and CDR2 FQGNSA. The CDR3: CASSLVGGFTDTQYF. CDR3 nucleotide sequence: TGTGCCAGCAGCTTGGTGGGGGGGTTCACAGATACGCAGTATTTT.

This clone was seen at least ten times. This chain links TRBV10-2 with TRBJ2-7, with 7 bases matching TRBD1. The V segment lost 6 bases and the J segment 1 base; nucleotides outside the gene matches: 3. Germline CDR1 and CDR2: WSHSY and SAAADI. The CDR3 is 13 amino acids. The CDR3 DNA is TGCGCCAGCAGGGGGACAGATTCCTACGAGCAGTACGTC. Translating it yields CASRGTDSYEQYV.

The chain recombines TRBV19 with TRBJ1-1; D might be TRBD1 (5 bases). The CDR3 consists of 15 residues. Trimming pared 3 bases from V and 0 bases from J, leaving 11 bases between. CDR1 is LNHDA and CDR2 is SQIVND in the germline V gene (reference sequence). CDR3 bases: TGTGCCAGTAGTATGGGGCACCTCATGAACACTGAAGCTTTCTTT. Translated: CASSMGHLMNTEAFF.

This clone was picked up one time. The rearrangement links TRBV19 to TRBJ1-2; D not certain. CDR3 length: 14 amino acids. The germline gives CDR1 LNHDA, CDR2 SQIVND (reference sequence). Trimming removed 1 base from V and 5 bases from J, with 11 bases in between. The CDR3 DNA is TGTGCCAGTAGTATAGGTCTCCTCGGGTATGGCTACACCTTC. It specifies CASSIGLLGYGYTF.

The chain couples TRBV14 to TRBJ1-1; D is possibly TRBD1 (6 bases). Trimming removed 5 bases from V and 4 bases from J, with 11 bases in between. This CDR3 has 13 residues. CDR1 and CDR2 (germline): SGHDN, FVKESK. The chain's CDR3 is CASSRGLGTEAFF. The CDR3 DNA sequence: TGTGCCAGCAGCAGGGGGTTGGGCACTGAAGCTTTCTTT.

The J gene is TRBJ2-3, the V gene TRBV6-5, with 11 bases aligning to TRBD2. CDR1 and CDR2 from the germline V gene are MNHEY and SVGAGI. This CDR3 region has 15 residues. Trimming removed 6 bases from V and 5 bases from J; junction bases left unmatched: 7. This CDR3 is CASSLAGGTGDTQYF. The CDR3 DNA reads as TGTGCCAGCAGCCTAGCGGGAGGCACGGGAGATACGCAGTATTTT.

J is TRBJ1-2 and V is TRBV3-1 (or the pseudogene TRBV3-2); D remains unclear. Germline loops: CDR1 LGHDT, CDR2 YNNKEL (reference sequence). V lost 3 bases and J 1 base, leaving 9 bases between the germline ends. The CDR3 sequence is 14 residues long. CDR3 protein: CASSQGRYNYGYTF. DNA of the CDR3: TGTGCCAGCAGCCAGGGCCGATATAACTATGGCTACACCTTC.

This chain links TRBV2 with TRBJ1-2; TRBD1 agrees at 8 bases. CDR1 is SNHLY and CDR2 is FYNNEI in the germline V gene. Trimming cost V 3 bases and J 8 bases; bases outside gene matches: 5. This CDR3 has 13 residues. The CDR3, as DNA: TGTGCCAGCAGTGATCAGGGGGCAAGGGGCTACACCTTC. This gives the protein CASSDQGARGYTF. The entire variable domain, with the rest obtained from reference TRBV2 and TRBJ1-2, is as follows: EPEVTQTPSHQVTQMGQEVILRCVPISNHLYFYWYRQILGQKVEFLVSFYNNEISEKSEIFDDQFSVERPDGSNFTLKIRSTKLEDSAMYFCASSDQGARGYTFGSGTRLTVV.

This chain joins TRBV7-8 and TRBJ2-1; 7 bases match TRBD2. This CDR3 spans 17 amino acids. Germline assignment: CDR1 SGHVS and CDR2 FQNEAQ. Trimming took 5 bases from V and 0 from J; bases not matched to a gene: 10. The CDR3 DNA reads as TGTGCCAGCAGCCCGTTGACGGGACTAAGCTCCTACAATGAGCAGTTCTTC. Translated, it gives CASSPLTGLSSYNEQFF.

The chain links TRBV28 to TRBJ2-2; TRBD1 matches 8 bases. Germline lookup yields CDR1 MDHEN and CDR2 SYDVKM. V trimming: 3 bases; J trimming: 6 bases; junction bases outside the gene matches: 6. The CDR3 is made up of 15 amino acids. As DNA, the CDR3 is TGTGCCAGCAGTTTGGGAGGACAGGGTTCCGGGGAGCTGTTTTTT. It translates to CASSLGGQGSGELFF.

The chain has TRBV4-1 and TRBJ2-7; 7 bases line up with TRBD1. The CDR3 loop spans 12 amino acids. With 1 base clipped from V and 6 bases from J, the junction kept 0 bases outside the gene matches. Germline V gives CDR1 MGHRA, CDR2 YSYEKL. CDR3 loop: CASSQGTGEQYF. In DNA, the CDR3 is TGCGCCAGCAGCCAAGGGACAGGCGAGCAGTACTTC.

The rearrangement joins TRBV2 to TRBJ1-4; 7 bases match TRBD1. V shed 5 bases and J 9 bases; nucleotides not matched to a gene: 3. CDR1 is SNHLY and CDR2 is FYNNEI in the germline V gene. The CDR3 has 12 residues. CDR3 region: CASSSDRQKLFF. The CDR3, as DNA: TGTGCCAGCAGTTCGGACAGGCAAAAACTGTTTTTT.

This clone was recorded once. The J gene is TRBJ2-7, the V gene TRBV19, with a weak D call TRBD1 (5 bases). CDR1 LNHDA and CDR2 SQIVND come from the germline V gene (reference sequence). V lost 3 bases and J 6 bases, leaving 15 bases between the germline ends. This CDR3 region has 14 residues. The CDR3 region is CASSMARSTVEQYF. As DNA, the CDR3 is TGTGCCAGTAGTATGGCGAGGTCGACAGTCGAGCAGTACTTC.

J is TRBJ2-3 and V is TRBV30; possibly TRBD2 for D (6 bases). In germline, CDR1 is GTSNPN, CDR2 SVGIG (reference sequence). V was pared by 4 bases and J by 2 bases, with 10 bases between. CDR3 length: 13 residues. CDR3 amino acids: CAWNSGTTDTQYF. The CDR3 nucleotides read TGTGCCTGGAATAGCGGCACCACAGATACGCAGTATTTT.

The rearrangement uses TRBV7-9 and TRBJ1-1; 10 bases align to TRBD1. The CDR3 runs 18 residues. Germline lookup yields CDR1 SEHNR and CDR2 FQNEAQ (reference sequence). The V segment lost 2 bases and the J segment 3 bases; nucleotides outside the gene matches: 12. The CDR3 here is CASSLSIDRGQLDTEAFF. The DNA for the CDR3 is TGTGCCAGCAGCTTATCAATCGACAGGGGGCAATTGGACACTGAAGCTTTCTTT.

The chain employs TRBV11-3 and TRBJ2-5; 7 bases fit TRBD2. The CDR3 is made up of 14 amino acids. Trimming cost V 5 bases and J 2 bases; bases outside gene matches: 5. Germline lookup yields CDR1 SGHNT and CDR2 YENEEA. The CDR3 region is CASSPGGGQETQYF. The CDR3, as DNA: TGTGCCAGCAGCCCCGGCGGGGGACAAGAGACCCAGTACTTC.